This T cell receptor beta chain is drawn from a study of T cells after yellow fever vaccination. This clonotype was recorded at least ten times. V shed 4 bases and J shed 0 bases, with 6 bases lying between them. Germline V gene data show CDR1 as DFQATT and CDR2 as SNEGSKA (reference sequence). CDR3 size: 13 residues. One entry per CDR3 protein results from TCRdb running MiXCR on the 5' RACE reads. The sample holds more than 200,000 distinct CDR3 sequences, roughly 3.5% seen once. Material: PBMCs, obtained 15 days after the yellow fever booster vaccination. The chain uses TRBV20-1 and TRBJ1-4; no definite D call. This TCR came from a man in his late teens or twenties who received the YFV17D yellow fever vaccine. CDR3 DNA sequence: TGCAGTGCTAAGCTAACAACTAATGAAAAACTGTTTTTT. It codes for CSAKLTTNEKLFF.